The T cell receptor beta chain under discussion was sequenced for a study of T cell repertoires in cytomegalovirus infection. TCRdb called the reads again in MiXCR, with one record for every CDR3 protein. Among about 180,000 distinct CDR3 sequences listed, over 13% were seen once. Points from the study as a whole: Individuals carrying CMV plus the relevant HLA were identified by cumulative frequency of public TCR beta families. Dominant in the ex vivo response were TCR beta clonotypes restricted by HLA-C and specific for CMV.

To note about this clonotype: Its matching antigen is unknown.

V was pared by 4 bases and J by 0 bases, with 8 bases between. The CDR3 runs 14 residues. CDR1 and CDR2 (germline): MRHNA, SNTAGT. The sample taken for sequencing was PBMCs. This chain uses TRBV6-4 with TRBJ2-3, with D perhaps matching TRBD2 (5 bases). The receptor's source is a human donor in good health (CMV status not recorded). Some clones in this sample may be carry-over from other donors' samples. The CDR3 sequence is CASSAGFSTDTQYF. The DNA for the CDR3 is TGTGCCAGCAGTGCGGGGTTTAGCACAGATACGCAGTATTTT.